This T cell receptor beta chain was sequenced in a study of PD-L1 blockade in urothelial cancer. As for the study in general: Blood was evaluated 3 weeks (second dose) and 6 weeks after therapy began.

Germline V lookup: CDR1 LNHDA, CDR2 SQIVND (reference sequence). This CDR3 has 14 residues. Trimming took 5 bases from V and 2 from J, leaving 10 bases between them. Disease in patients was locally advanced or metastatic urothelial carcinoma. Synthetic TCR analog templates were spiked into each PCR. Libraries were prepared by immunoSEQ multiplex PCR; TCRdb keeps only in-frame clonotypes and omits some of them. The sample records 75,000 to 95,000 clones, roughly 90% being singletons. This clonotype was obtained from a man in his 60s with urothelial cancer. The rearrangement links TRBV19 to TRBJ1-5; the D is unclear. The sample was PBMCs, taken around atezolizumab (anti-PD-L1) treatment. CDR3 sequence (DNA): TGTGCCAGTAGTTGGCAGTTGGGCAATCAGCCCCAGCATTTT. Protein: CASSWQLGNQPQHF.